This passage covers 3 T cell receptor beta chains from one sample sequenced in a study of shared clonotypes between healthy human individuals. Using immunoSEQ multiplex PCR, the repertoire was profiled, and TCRdb retains in-frame clones only, with some absent. The sample holds about 2.2 million clones, roughly 91% seen once. Naive-designated CD8 cells lacked CD45RO, were positively enriched for CCR7, and omitted terminally differentiated effector memory CD45RA+ cells. The sample comprised naive CD8+ T cells from PBMCs. The receptors derive from a young man in good health. Some clones in this sample may be carry-over from other donors' samples.

The rearrangement links TRBV18 to TRBJ1-2; D might be TRBD1 (6 bases). The V and J ends lost 0 bases and 4 bases respectively, with 15 bases between them. The germline V gene has CDR1 KGHSH and CDR2 LQKENI. There are 16 residues in the CDR3. The CDR3 DNA reads TGTGCCAGCTCACCACCCCCCAGGGGCGACGGCTATGGCTACACCTTC. Translation: CASSPPPRGDGYGYTF.

The chain couples TRBV7-9 to TRBJ1-1; D is possibly TRBD1 (6 bases). V was pared by 4 bases and J by 0 bases, with 12 bases between. From germline, CDR1 is SEHNR and CDR2 FQNEAQ (reference sequence). This CDR3 has 15 amino acids. The CDR3: CASSSRDTLNTEAFF. The CDR3 bases are TGTGCCAGCAGCTCACGGGACACCTTGAACACTGAAGCTTTCTTT.

The chain has TRBV7-9 and TRBJ2-7; no firm D call. CDR3 length equals 12 residues. V lost 8 bases and J 0 bases, leaving 8 bases between the germline ends. Germline CDR1 SEHNR, CDR2 FQNEAQ (reference sequence). The CDR3 nucleotides read TGTGCCAGCGGGGATAGCTCCTACGAGCAGTACTTC. It translates to CASGDSSYEQYF.